The source of this T cell receptor (beta chain) is a study of shared clonotypes between healthy human individuals. General study points: Tissue TCR repertoires likely differ from these blood-only repertoires. Clonotype sharing across a few donors was observed for around 4.5% of naive CD4 clonotypes.

Concerning this clone itself: Its cognate antigen is unknown.

The assay ran at deep level. Using immunoSEQ multiplex PCR, the repertoire was profiled, and TCRdb retains in-frame clones only, with some absent. The sample has roughly 590,000 clones; roughly 95% are singletons. The germline gives CDR1 MDHEN, CDR2 SYDVKM. There are 20 residues in the CDR3. Trimming left V 4 bases short and J 3 bases short, with 30 bases between. Cells designated naive CD8 were CD45RO-negative and were positively selected for CCR7, with terminally differentiated effector memory CD45RA+ cells excluded. Adult donors, all healthy and HIV-negative, had no recent acute infections or vaccinations.

This chain joins TRBV28 and TRBJ1-1; D is undetermined. Input material: naive CD8+ T cells sorted from blood. The sequence derives from a woman in her 30s in good health. CDR3 sequence: CASSSYQAFVALTRDTEAFF. CDR3 in DNA: TGTGCCAGCAGTTCCTACCAGGCGTTTGTGGCACTTACGCGCGACACTGAAGCTTTCTTT.